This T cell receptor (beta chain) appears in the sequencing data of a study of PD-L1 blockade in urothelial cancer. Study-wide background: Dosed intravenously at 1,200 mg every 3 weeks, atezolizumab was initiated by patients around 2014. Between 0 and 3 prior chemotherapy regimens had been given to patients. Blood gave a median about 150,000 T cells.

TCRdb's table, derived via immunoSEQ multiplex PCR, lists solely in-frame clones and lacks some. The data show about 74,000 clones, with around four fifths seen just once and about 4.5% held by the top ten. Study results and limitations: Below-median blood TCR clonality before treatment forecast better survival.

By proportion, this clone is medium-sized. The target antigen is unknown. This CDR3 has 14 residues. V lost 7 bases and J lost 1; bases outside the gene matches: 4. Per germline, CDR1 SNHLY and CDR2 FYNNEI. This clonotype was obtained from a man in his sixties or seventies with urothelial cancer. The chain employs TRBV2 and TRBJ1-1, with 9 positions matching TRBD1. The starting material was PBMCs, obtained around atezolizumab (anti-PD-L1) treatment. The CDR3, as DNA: TGTGCCAGCATGGCGGACAGGGGGAACACTGAAGCTTTCTTT. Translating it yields CASMADRGNTEAFF.